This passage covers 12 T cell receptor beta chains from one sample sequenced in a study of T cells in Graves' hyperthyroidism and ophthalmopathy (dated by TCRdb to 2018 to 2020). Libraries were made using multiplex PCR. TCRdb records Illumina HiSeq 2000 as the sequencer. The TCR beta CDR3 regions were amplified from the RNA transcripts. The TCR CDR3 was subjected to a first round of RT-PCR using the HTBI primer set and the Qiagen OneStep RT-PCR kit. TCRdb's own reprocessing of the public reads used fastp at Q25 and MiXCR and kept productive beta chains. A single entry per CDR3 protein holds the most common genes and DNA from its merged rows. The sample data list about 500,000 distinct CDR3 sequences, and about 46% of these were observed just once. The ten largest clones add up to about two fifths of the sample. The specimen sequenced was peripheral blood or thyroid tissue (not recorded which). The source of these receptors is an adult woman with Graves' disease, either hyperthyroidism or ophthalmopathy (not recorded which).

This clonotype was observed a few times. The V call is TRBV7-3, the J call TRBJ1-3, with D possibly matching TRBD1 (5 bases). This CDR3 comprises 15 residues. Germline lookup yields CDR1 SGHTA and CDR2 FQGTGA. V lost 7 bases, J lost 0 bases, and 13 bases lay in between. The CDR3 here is CASTSGRSSGNTIYF. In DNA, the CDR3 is TGTGCCAGCACCTCAGGGCGGAGCTCTGGAAACACCATATATTTT.

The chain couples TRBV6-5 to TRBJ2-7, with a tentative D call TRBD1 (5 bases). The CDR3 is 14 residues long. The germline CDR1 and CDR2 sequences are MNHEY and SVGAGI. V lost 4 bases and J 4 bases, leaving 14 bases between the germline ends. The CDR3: CASSFKPRDYEQYF. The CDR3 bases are TGTGCCAGCAGTTTCAAGCCCAGGGATTACGAGCAGTACTTC.

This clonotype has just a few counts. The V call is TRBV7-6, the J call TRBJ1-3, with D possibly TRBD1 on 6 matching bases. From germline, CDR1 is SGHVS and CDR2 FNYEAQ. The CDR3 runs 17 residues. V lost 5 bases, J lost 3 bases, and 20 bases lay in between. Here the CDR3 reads CASSPPGGGRIGNTIYF. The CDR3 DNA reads TGTGCCAGCAGCCCACCAGGAGGGGGGAGGATTGGAAACACCATATATTTT. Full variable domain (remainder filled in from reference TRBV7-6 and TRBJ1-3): GAGVSQSPRYKVTKRGQDVALRCDPISGHVSLYWYRQALGQGPEFLTYFNYEAQQDKSGLPNDRFSAERPEGSISTLTIQRTEQRDSAMYRCASSPPGGGRIGNTIYFGEGSWLTVV.

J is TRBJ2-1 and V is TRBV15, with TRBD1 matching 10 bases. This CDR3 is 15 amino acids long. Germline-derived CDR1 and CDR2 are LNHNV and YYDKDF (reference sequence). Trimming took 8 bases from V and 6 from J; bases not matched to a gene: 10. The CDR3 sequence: CATQTGGRPGNEQFF. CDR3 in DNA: TGTGCCACCCAGACAGGGGGCAGGCCGGGCAATGAGCAGTTCTTC.

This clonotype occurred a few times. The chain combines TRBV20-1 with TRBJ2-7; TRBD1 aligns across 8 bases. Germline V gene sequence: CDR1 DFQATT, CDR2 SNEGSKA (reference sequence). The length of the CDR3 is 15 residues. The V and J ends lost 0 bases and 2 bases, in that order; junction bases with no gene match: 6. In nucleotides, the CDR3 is TGCAGTGCTAGAGACTCAGGACAGGGAACCTACGAGCAGTACTTC. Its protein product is CSARDSGQGTYEQYF.

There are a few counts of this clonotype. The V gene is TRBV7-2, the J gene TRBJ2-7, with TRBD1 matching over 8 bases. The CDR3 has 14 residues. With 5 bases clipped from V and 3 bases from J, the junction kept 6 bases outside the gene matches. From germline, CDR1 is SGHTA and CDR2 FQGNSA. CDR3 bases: TGTGCCAGCAGCATGACAGGGGCCTACTACGAGCAGTACTTC. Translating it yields CASSMTGAYYEQYF.

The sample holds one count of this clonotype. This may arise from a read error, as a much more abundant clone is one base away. DNA for the CDR3: TGTGCCAGCGCCGGGGGGTACTACGAGCAGTACTTC. Its translation: CASAGGYYEQYF. The V gene is TRBV6-1, the J gene TRBJ2-7; 7 bases are shared with TRBD2. The CDR3 is made up of 12 amino acids. CDR1 is MNHNS and CDR2 is SASEGT in the germline V gene. Trimming took 8 bases from V and 3 from J; bases not matched to a gene: 4.

The CDR3 spells CATASDQETQYF. CDR3 DNA: TGTGCCACCGCCTCGGATCAAGAGACCCAGTACTTC. The rearrangement uses TRBV15 and TRBJ2-5; D remains unclear. Germline CDR1 reads LNHNV; CDR2 reads YYDKDF (reference sequence). Trimming cost V 8 bases and J 2 bases, with 9 bases left between them. CDR3 length: 12 residues. The full variable domain, with the rest looked up from reference TRBV15 and TRBJ2-5, is DAMVIQNPRYQVTQFGKPVTLSCSQTLNHNVMYWYQQKSSQAPKLLFHYYDKDFNNEADTPDNFQSRRPNTSFCFLDIRSPGLGDTAMYLCATASDQETQYFGPGTRLLVL.

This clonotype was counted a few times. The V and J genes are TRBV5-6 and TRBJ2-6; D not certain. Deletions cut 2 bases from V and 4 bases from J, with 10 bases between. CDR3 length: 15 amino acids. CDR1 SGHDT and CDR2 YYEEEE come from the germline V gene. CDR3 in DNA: TGTGCCAGCAGCTTCGGGTGGCACGGGGCCAACGTCCTGACTTTC. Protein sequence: CASSFGWHGANVLTF.

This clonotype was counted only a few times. CDR3 bases: TGTGCCAGCAGCTTCGGATTTTCCTCCTACGAGCAGTACTTC. The encoded protein is CASSFGFSSYEQYF. This rearrangement joins TRBV13 to TRBJ2-7; D unclear. The CDR3 is 14 residues long. Germline CDR1 reads PRHDT; CDR2 reads FYEKMQ (reference sequence). Trimming removed 3 bases from V and 0 bases from J, with 9 bases in between.

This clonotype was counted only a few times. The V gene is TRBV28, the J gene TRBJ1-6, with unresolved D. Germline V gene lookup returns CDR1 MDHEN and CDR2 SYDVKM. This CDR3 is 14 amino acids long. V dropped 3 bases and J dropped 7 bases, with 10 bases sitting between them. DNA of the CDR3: TGTGCCAGCAGTTTGCTTAGCGACAATTCACCCCTCCACTTT. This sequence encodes CASSLLSDNSPLHF.

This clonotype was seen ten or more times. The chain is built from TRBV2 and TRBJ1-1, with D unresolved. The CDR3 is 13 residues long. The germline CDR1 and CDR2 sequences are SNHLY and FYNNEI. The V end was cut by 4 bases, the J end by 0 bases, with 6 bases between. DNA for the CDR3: TGTGCCAGCAGTGGGGGAATGAACACTGAAGCTTTCTTT. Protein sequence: CASSGGMNTEAFF.